Below, 8 T cell receptor beta chains from the same sample are listed, as sequenced in a study of OX40 agonist ivuxolimab in advanced cancers. Some clones are missing from TCRdb's copy, which holds only in-frame ones; the method was immunoSEQ multiplex PCR. The sample lists tens of thousands of clones, around 87% occurring once. The sequencing used CD4+ or CD8+ T cells sorted from blood, collected in a trial of the OX40 agonist ivuxolimab. The receptors derive from an adult with an advanced solid tumor such as melanoma, head and neck, liver or kidney cancer.

The V and J genes are TRBV7-6 and TRBJ2-1; tentative D call: TRBD1 (6 bases). CDR3 length: 13 residues. Germline-derived CDR1 and CDR2 are SGHVS and FNYEAQ. Trimming took off 3 bases at V and 5 bases at J, with 8 bases between the two ends. The CDR3 DNA reads TGTGCCAGCAGCTTCTGGACAGACAATGAGCAGTTCTTC. Protein: CASSFWTDNEQFF.

The rearrangement uses TRBV28 and TRBJ1-2; 7 nucleotides agree with TRBD1. J lost 0 bases, V lost 8 bases, and 3 bases had no gene match. The length of the CDR3 is 13 residues. Germline-derived CDR1 and CDR2 are MDHEN and SYDVKM. In nucleotides, the CDR3 is TGTGCCAGCTGGGACAGAGCTAACTATGGCTACACCTTC. Translating it yields CASWDRANYGYTF.

This clone was recorded a few times. The chain couples TRBV5-6 to TRBJ1-1, with D unclear. The CDR3 totals 12 residues. Per germline, CDR1 SGHDT and CDR2 YYEEEE. V shed 2 bases and J shed 1 base, with 3 bases lying between them. DNA for the CDR3: TGTGCCAGCAGCTTATGGAACACTGAAGCTTTCTTT. Protein: CASSLWNTEAFF.

This clone was seen more than once but under ten times. V gene TRBV6-1 combines with J gene TRBJ2-7, with D possibly TRBD1 on 6 matching bases. V dropped 1 base and J dropped 4 bases, with 14 bases sitting between them. Germline V gene sequence: CDR1 MNHNS, CDR2 SASEGT. CDR3 length: 15 amino acids. CDR3 region: CASSEVAGGAYEQYF. The CDR3 DNA is TGTGCCAGCAGTGAAGTGGCTGGGGGCGCATACGAGCAGTACTTC.

The chain is built from TRBV5-1 and TRBJ2-1; maybe TRBD1 (5 bases). There are 16 residues in the CDR3. Germline V gene data show CDR1 as SGHRS and CDR2 as YFSETQ. Trimming took 5 bases from V and 4 from J, leaving 19 bases between them. CDR3 nucleotide sequence: TGCGCCAGCAGTTACCAGACAGATCCTTATTACAATGAGCAGTTCTTC. This codes for CASSYQTDPYYNEQFF.

The J gene is TRBJ2-1, the V gene TRBV6-1; possibly TRBD1 for D (6 bases). Germline V gene lookup returns CDR1 MNHNS and CDR2 SASEGT. Trimming left V 6 bases short and J 3 bases short, with 9 bases between. This CDR3 is built from 13 residues. CDR3 coding DNA: TGTGCCAGCAGCCGACAGGACTACAATGAGCAGTTCTTC. Amino acid sequence: CASSRQDYNEQFF.

The J gene is TRBJ1-4, the V gene TRBV29-1; a possible D gene is TRBD1 (5 bases). Trimming shortened V by 6 bases and J by 0 bases, and 8 bases separated the two germline ends. In germline, CDR1 is SQVTM, CDR2 ANQGSEA. The CDR3 is 13 residues long. The CDR3 coding sequence is TGCAGCGTCAGACAGACAACTAATGAAAAACTGTTTTTT. Translating gives CSVRQTTNEKLFF. The variable domain in full, with the rest retrieved from reference TRBV29-1 and TRBJ1-4, is SAVISQKPSRDICQRGTSLTIQCQVDSQVTMMFWYRQQPGQSLTLIATANQGSEATYESGFVIDKFPISRPNLTFSTLTVSNMSPEDSSIYLCSVRQTTNEKLFFGSGTQLSVL.

The chain recombines TRBV28 with TRBJ2-1; 7 bases match TRBD1. The germline CDR1 and CDR2 sequences are MDHEN and SYDVKM. This CDR3 contains 16 residues. V was clipped by 5 bases and J by 3 bases; unmatched bases: 10. CDR3 in amino acids: CASSTYQGELYNEQFF. The DNA for the CDR3 is TGTGCCAGCAGTACATACCAGGGGGAGCTCTACAATGAGCAGTTCTTC.